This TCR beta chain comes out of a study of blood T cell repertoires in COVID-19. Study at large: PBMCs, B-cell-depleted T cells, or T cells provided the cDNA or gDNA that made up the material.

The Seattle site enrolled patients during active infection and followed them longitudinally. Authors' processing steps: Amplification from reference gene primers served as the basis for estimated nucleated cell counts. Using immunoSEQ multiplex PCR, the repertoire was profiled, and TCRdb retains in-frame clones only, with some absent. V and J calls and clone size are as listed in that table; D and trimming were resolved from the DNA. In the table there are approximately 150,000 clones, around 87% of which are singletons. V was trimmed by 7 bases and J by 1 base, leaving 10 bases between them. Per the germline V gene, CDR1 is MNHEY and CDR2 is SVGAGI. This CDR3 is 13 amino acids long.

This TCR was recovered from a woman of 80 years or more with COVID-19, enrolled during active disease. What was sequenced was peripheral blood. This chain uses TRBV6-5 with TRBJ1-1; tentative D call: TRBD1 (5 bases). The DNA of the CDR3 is TGTGCCAGCAATAGACAGCCGAACACTGAAGCTTTCTTT. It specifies CASNRQPNTEAFF.